A selection of T cell receptor beta chains follows, all from one sample in a study of blood T cell repertoires in COVID-19. TCRdb's table, derived via immunoSEQ multiplex PCR, lists solely in-frame clones and lacks some. The sample records some 70,000 clones, 70% to 90% being singletons. The sample comprised peripheral blood. The receptors shown here come from a man aged 40-49 years with COVID-19, enrolled during active disease. CDR3s include the opening cysteine and the closing phenylalanine or tryptophan. D genes are given only for firm matches. Clone size is given for some rows only: seen once, a few or many times, or a class if the clone is expanded.

d_gene	v_gene	abundance	j_gene	CDR3nt	CDR3aa
.	TRBV11-2	.	TRBJ2-7	TGTGCCAGCAGCTTAGTGGGGGGAATCTACGAGCAGTACTTC	CASSLVGGIYEQYF
TRBD1	TRBV28	.	TRBJ1-2	TGTGCCAGCAAGGGACAGGGACCTAACTATGGCTACACCTTC	CASKGQGPNYGYTF
.	TRBV4-1	.	TRBJ2-4	TGCGCCAGCAGCCAAGATGATGGGAGTTTGGGAAACATTCAGTACTTC	CASSQDDGSLGNIQYF
TRBD1	TRBV5-4	.	TRBJ2-3	TGTGCCAGCAGCTTACAGGGGGCCTCAGATACGCAGTATTTT	CASSLQGASDTQYF
.	TRBV7-2	few	TRBJ1-5	TGTGCCAGCAGCTTAGCAGGGGCTCAGCCCCAGCATTTT	CASSLAGAQPQHF
.	TRBV6-5	.	TRBJ1-4	TGTGCCAGCAGCCGAGGGCCAACTAATGAAAAACTGTTTTTT	CASSRGPTNEKLFF
TRBD1	TRBV9	.	TRBJ1-5	TGTGCCAGCAGCGCAGACAGGGGGCGCCAGCCCCAGCATTTT	CASSADRGRQPQHF
.	TRBV12-3/TRBV12-4	once	TRBJ2-3	TGTGCCAGCAGTTTACCTCCTGATACGCAGTATTTT	CASSLPPDTQYF
.	TRBV7-2	.	TRBJ2-7	TGTGCCAGCAGCTTAGTCCAGGGTCGGTACGAGCAGTACTTC	CASSLVQGRYEQYF
.	TRBV7-9	.	TRBJ1-2	TGTGCCAGCAGCTTAGCCGGGTTGGCGGGGGCGCGGAACTATGGCTACACCTTC	CASSLAGLAGARNYGYTF
TRBD1	TRBV6-5	few	TRBJ2-7	TGTGCCACCCAGATCCGGGACAGGGGTATTGACGAGCAGTACTTC	CATQIRDRGIDEQYF
TRBD2	TRBV28	.	TRBJ2-5	TGTGCCAGCAGTTTCGGGGGGACCTTTTTGGCAGAGACCCAGTACTTC	CASSFGGTFLAETQYF
TRBD2	TRBV14	.	TRBJ2-3	TGTGCCAGCAGCCATGGGACTAGCGGGGGCCCCACAGATACGCAGTATTTT	CASSHGTSGGPTDTQYF
TRBD2	TRBV30	few	TRBJ2-3	TGTGCCTGGAGTGTGGGAGGGGCAGATACGCAGTATTTT	CAWSVGGADTQYF
.	TRBV2	.	TRBJ2-3	TGTGCCACCCTTAGCGGAACTAGCACAGATACGCAGTATTTT	CATLSGTSTDTQYF
TRBD2	TRBV13	.	TRBJ2-5	TGTGCCAGCAGCCGAGTCTTTAGCGGGGGACAAGAGACCCAGTACTTC	CASSRVFSGGQETQYF
TRBD2	TRBV28	.	TRBJ2-7	TGTGCCAGCAGGACTAGCGGGGGATCCTACGAGCAGTACTTC	CASRTSGGSYEQYF
TRBD1	TRBV19	medium-sized	TRBJ1-2	TGTGCCATCTACGGCAGGGGGCTTGGCTACACCTTC	CAIYGRGLGYTF
.	TRBV30	.	TRBJ2-4	TGTGCCTGGAGTACCAAGACTAGTAGGCACATTCAGTACTTC	CAWSTKTSRHIQYF
TRBD1	TRBV3-1/TRBV3-2	.	TRBJ2-1	TGTGCCAGCAGCCCCCGCCGACAGGGGGTATACAATGAGCAGTTCTTC	CASSPRRQGVYNEQFF
TRBD1	TRBV10-2	once	TRBJ2-3	TGCGCCAGCAGTGGAGGACAGGGGACAGATACGCAGTATTTT	CASSGGQGTDTQYF
.	TRBV7-3	.	TRBJ2-7	TGTGCCAGCAGCTCTCGGGACATCCCGAGCTCCTACGAGCAGTACTTC	CASSSRDIPSSYEQYF
.	TRBV2	.	TRBJ1-2	TGTGCCAGCAGTGGGGACTCCCGCAACTACACCTTC	CASSGDSRNYTF
.	TRBV3-1/TRBV3-2	.	TRBJ2-3	TGTGCCAGCAGCCAAGGAGGGGGTACGCAGTATTTT	CASSQGGGTQYF
.	TRBV28	.	TRBJ2-2	TGTGCCAGCAGTTTACCAGGGGACAACACCGGGGAGCTGTTTTTT	CASSLPGDNTGELFF
.	TRBV27	.	TRBJ1-4	TGTGCCAGCCGGAGGGGAGTCGAAAAACTGTTTTTT	CASRRGVEKLFF
TRBD2	TRBV6-1	.	TRBJ2-3	TGTGCCAGCAGTGAATGGTCCGGGACTAGCGGGGGGCTAGATACGCAGTATTTT	CASSEWSGTSGGLDTQYF
.	TRBV6-5	.	TRBJ2-1	TGTGCCAGCAGTCCCTATCTTGATGAGCAGTTCTTC	CASSPYLDEQFF
.	TRBV30	.	TRBJ1-6	TGTGCCTGGAGTGTACAGGTTTTCATAGACTCGAATTCACCCCTCCACTTT	CAWSVQVFIDSNSPLHF
TRBD1	TRBV19	.	TRBJ2-7	TGTGCCAGTAGGGCGACAGGGAAGTACGAGCAGTACTTC	CASRATGKYEQYF
TRBD1	TRBV6-5	.	TRBJ1-1	TGTGCCAGCAGATACAGGGGGCCGGGCACTGAAGCTTTCTTT	CASRYRGPGTEAFF
TRBD1	TRBV5-1	.	TRBJ1-3	TGCGCCAGCAGCGCCGGGACAGGGTTTGCTGGAAACACCATATATTTT	CASSAGTGFAGNTIYF
.	TRBV6-5	.	TRBJ1-3	TGTGCCAGCAGACCCCAGCAGGGGCTTGGAAACACCATATATTTT	CASRPQQGLGNTIYF
.	TRBV12-3/TRBV12-4	.	TRBJ1-5	TGTGCCAGCAGAGAGACAGGCAACCAGCCCCAGCATTTT	CASRETGNQPQHF
.	TRBV27	once	TRBJ1-1	TGTGCCAGCGGTCGGGGCACTGAAGCTTTCTTT	CASGRGTEAFF
.	TRBV19	.	TRBJ2-5	TGTGCCAGTAGCTTACAGGTACGGGAGACCCAGTACTTC	CASSLQVRETQYF
.	TRBV27	.	TRBJ2-7	TGTGCCAGCAGTTTGAGGTCTTTCTACGAGCAGTACTTC	CASSLRSFYEQYF
TRBD1	TRBV5-1	.	TRBJ2-7	TGCGCCAGCAGCTTGGAGCCGGGACAGGGAGGCGAGCAGTACTTC	CASSLEPGQGGEQYF
TRBD1	TRBV11-2	few	TRBJ2-3	TGTGCCAGCAGCTTCTCGAGGACAGGGGCCGCAGATACGCAGTATTTT	CASSFSRTGAADTQYF
.	TRBV7-6	.	TRBJ2-5	TGTGCCAGCAGCCCTTTCAGTTGGGAGACCCAGTACTTC	CASSPFSWETQYF
.	TRBV7-2	.	TRBJ2-7	TGTGCCAGCAACCGGTTTAGCTCCTACGAGCAGTACTTC	CASNRFSSYEQYF
TRBD1	TRBV2	.	TRBJ1-4	TGTGCCAGCAGTCAACAGGGGGCTATATCCTTT	CASSQQGAISF
.	TRBV9	.	TRBJ1-1	TGTGCCAGCAGCGTAGAGGCCCAGGGAGAAGCTTTCTTT	CASSVEAQGEAFF
.	TRBV11-2	.	TRBJ2-7	TGTGCCAGCAGCCACGGTTGGGCGTCATACGAGCAGTACTTC	CASSHGWASYEQYF
TRBD1	TRBV18	.	TRBJ1-3	TGTGCCAGCTCCCCTGGACAGGGAGGAAACACCATATATTTT	CASSPGQGGNTIYF
TRBD1	TRBV6-5	.	TRBJ1-2	TGTGCCAGCAGTTCGACAGGGCTACTTAACTATGGCTACACCTTC	CASSSTGLLNYGYTF
TRBD2	TRBV2	.	TRBJ2-2	TGTGCCGGATCAAGTGGGACTACTAACACCGGGGAGCTGTTTTTT	CAGSSGTTNTGELFF
TRBD1	TRBV10-3	.	TRBJ1-6	TGTGCCATCAGTGAGTCAGGAGGACAGGGAGTCTCACCCCTCCACTTT	CAISESGGQGVSPLHF
TRBD2	TRBV2	once	TRBJ2-1	TGTGCCAGCAGAGCGACTAGCGGGGTGTACGGTGAGCAGTTCTTC	CASRATSGVYGEQFF
TRBD1	TRBV2	.	TRBJ2-5	TGTGCCAGCGAGGGGACAGGTCAAGAGACCCAGTACTTC	CASEGTGQETQYF
.	TRBV5-1	.	TRBJ1-1	TGCGCCAGCAGCACCGACACGAACACTGAAGCTTTCTTT	CASSTDTNTEAFF
TRBD1	TRBV7-9	.	TRBJ2-3	TGTGCCAGCAGCTTCGGGACAGGGACAGATACGCAGTATTTT	CASSFGTGTDTQYF
.	TRBV2	.	TRBJ2-1	TGTGCCAGCCACACGGGGGACCGGCATGAGCAGTTCTTC	CASHTGDRHEQFF
TRBD2	TRBV7-9	few	TRBJ2-7	TGTGCCAGCAGCTTTCTAGCGGGAGAGCAGTACTTC	CASSFLAGEQYF
.	TRBV30	.	TRBJ2-3	TGTGCCTGGAGTGGTCTAGATACGCAGTATTTT	CAWSGLDTQYF
TRBD1	TRBV5-1	.	TRBJ1-1	TGCGCCAGCAGCTTGATCTCCCCGGGACAGGGGGACCCTGAAGCTTTCTTT	CASSLISPGQGDPEAFF
TRBD1	TRBV19	.	TRBJ1-1	TGTGCCAGTAGTATTAAGGGGGCCACTGAAGCTTTCTTT	CASSIKGATEAFF
.	TRBV7-9	once	TRBJ1-4	TGTGCCAGCAGCGCCAGTATGCCAGGGCATGAAAAACTGTTTTTT	CASSASMPGHEKLFF
.	TRBV18	.	TRBJ2-1	TGTGCCAGCTCACCACCCTCGGGGTCCCTAAGAGAGCAGTTCTTC	CASSPPSGSLREQFF